Sample share makes the clone carrying this TCR beta chain medium-sized. Amplification of TCR beta used genomic DNA extracted from peripheral blood. Rearranged V-D-J TRB sequences were amplified with a mixed TRB-A/B primer pool. One entry per CDR3 protein results from TCRdb running MiXCR on the multiplex PCR reads. The sample comprises under 3,000 distinct CDR3 sequences, around 26% of which are singletons, and roughly 5% rests with the top ten. These data come from a study of T cell repertoires in aging, cancer and after chemotherapy. The CDR3 sequence is 16 residues long. Germline CDR1 LNHNV, CDR2 YYDKDF (reference sequence). With 3 bases removed from V and 1 base from J, the gap between germline ends came to 12 bases.

The chain employs TRBV15 and TRBJ1-4; D is possibly TRBD1 (6 bases). The clonotype comes from a human donor with a solid tumor. Sequencing used blood. The CDR3 nucleotides are TGTGCCACCAGCAGCGGCCCGGGACAAACTAATGAAAAACTGTTTTTT. Its translation: CATSSGPGQTNEKLFF. Combining the CDR3 with reference TRBV15 and TRBJ1-4 gives the whole variable domain DAMVIQNPRYQVTQFGKPVTLSCSQTLNHNVMYWYQQKSSQAPKLLFHYYDKDFNNEADTPDNFQSRRPNTSFCFLDIRSPGLGDTAMYLCATSSGPGQTNEKLFFGSGTQLSVL.